This paragraph covers one TCR beta chain sequence. These data belong to a study of OX40 agonist ivuxolimab in advanced cancers. Only in-frame clones appear in the TCRdb table, and some are missing; sequencing was by immunoSEQ multiplex PCR. The sample lists 21,000 or so clones, 87% occurring once. The CDR3 runs 15 residues. V shed 3 bases, J shed 5 bases, and the junction held 11 bases outside the gene matches. The germline V gene encodes CDR1 SGDLS and CDR2 YYNGEE. This TCR was recovered from an adult with an advanced solid tumor such as melanoma, head and neck, liver or kidney cancer. This material consisted of CD4+ or CD8+ T cells sorted from blood, taken in a trial of the OX40 agonist ivuxolimab. The J gene is TRBJ2-7, the V gene TRBV9, with 7 bases identical to TRBD1. The CDR3 sequence: CASSGSGTEADEQYF. In nucleotides, the CDR3 is TGTGCCAGCAGCGGATCCGGGACAGAGGCGGACGAGCAGTACTTC. The entire variable domain, with the rest obtained from reference TRBV9 and TRBJ2-7, is as follows: DSGVTQTPKHLITATGQRVTLRCSPRSGDLSVYWYQQSLDQGLQFLIQYYNGEERAKGNILERFSAQQFPDLHSELNLSSLELGDSALYFCASSGSGTEADEQYFGPGTRLTVT.